Listed below are T cell receptor beta chains from one sample, sequenced in a study of vaccination and CD4 T cells after COVID-19. TCRdb itself ran the PCR reads through MiXCR, one entry per CDR3 protein. The data contain around 13,000 distinct CDR3 sequences, around 55% of them singletons. These receptors' antigens are unknown. The sequencing used CD4+ T cells from blood, cultured in vitro, collected before SARS-CoV-2 vaccination. The source is a human donor who had recovered from COVID-19. The CDR3 runs from the conserved cysteine through the conserved F or W. Each record gives: D gene, CDR3 length, V gene, clone size, J gene, CDR3 DNA, CDR3 protein. A D gene is named only where the DNA matches it firmly. Clone size appears in some rows only: once, few, many, or a class for an expanded clone.

NA	12	TRBV15	once	TRBJ1-4	TGTGCCACCGGGGCGGTAAATGAAAAACTGTTTTTT	CATGAVNEKLFF
NA	13	TRBV10-1	NA	TRBJ1-1	TGCGCCAGCAGTGGAAATGAGGACACTGAAGCTTTCTTT	CASSGNEDTEAFF
NA	18	TRBV7-6	NA	TRBJ2-2	TGTGCCAGCAGCCCCTATTCCGGGACCCATAGACCCACCGGGGAGCTGTTTTTT	CASSPYSGTHRPTGELFF
TRBD2	15	TRBV19	NA	TRBJ2-7	TGTGCCAGTGGACCTTCTAGCGGGAAAGTGTACGAGCAGTACTTC	CASGPSSGKVYEQYF
NA	15	TRBV7-2	once	TRBJ2-7	TGTGCCAGCAGCTTAGCTGGCGGACCGAACTACGAGCAGTACTTC	CASSLAGGPNYEQYF
NA	14	TRBV6-1	NA	TRBJ1-1	TGTGCCAGCAGTGAAGGTGGACAGTGGACTGAAGCTTTCTTT	CASSEGGQWTEAFF
TRBD2	15	TRBV19	NA	TRBJ2-2	TGTGCCAGTAGGCTACTAGCGGGGAACACCGGGGAGCTGTTTTTT	CASRLLAGNTGELFF
NA	15	TRBV6-2/TRBV6-3	few	TRBJ1-2	TGTGCCAGCAGTAACCCCTTGACCGGGAACTATGGCTACACCTTC	CASSNPLTGNYGYTF
NA	15	TRBV6-1	NA	TRBJ1-6	TGTGCCAGCAGGCCCCGACCTGTCGGTAATTCACCCCTCCACTTT	CASRPRPVGNSPLHF
NA	14	TRBV15	NA	TRBJ2-5	TGTGCCACCAGCAGTGTGGGTTTCTCCGAGACCCAGTACTTC	CATSSVGFSETQYF
NA	11	TRBV6-1	NA	TRBJ1-2	TGTGCCAGCAGTGAAGGCTATGGCTACACCTTC	CASSEGYGYTF
NA	14	TRBV7-2	NA	TRBJ2-7	TGTGCCAGCAGCTTAGTACCGGAAGCCTACGAGCAGTACTTC	CASSLVPEAYEQYF
NA	11	TRBV24-1	NA	TRBJ2-1	TGTGCCACCAGTGAATACAATGAGCAGTTCTTC	CATSEYNEQFF
NA	16	TRBV20-1	few	TRBJ1-2	TGCAGTGCCAACCGGGAAGGGGGACCTGGGCACTATGGCTACACCTTC	CSANREGGPGHYGYTF
NA	15	TRBV7-2	NA	TRBJ1-6	TGTGCCAGCAGCCTAGACAGTCGATATAATTCACCCCTCCACTTT	CASSLDSRYNSPLHF
TRBD1	11	TRBV29-1	NA	TRBJ1-2	TGCAGCGTTGACAGGGGGTATGGCTACACCTTC	CSVDRGYGYTF
TRBD2	15	TRBV20-1	once	TRBJ2-3	TGCAGTGCTAGAGCCCGAAGCGGGAGGTTAGATACGCAGTATTTT	CSARARSGRLDTQYF
NA	15	TRBV20-1	NA	TRBJ1-3	TGCAGTGCTAGACCGCCGGGAACCTCTGGAAACACCATATATTTT	CSARPPGTSGNTIYF
NA	14	TRBV15	few	TRBJ1-5	TGTGCCACCAGCAGGGGCCAGGGTGAACAGCCCCAGCATTTT	CATSRGQGEQPQHF
NA	14	TRBV11-3	NA	TRBJ1-6	TGTGCCAGCAGCTTATATGTGAATAATTCACCCCTCCACTTT	CASSLYVNNSPLHF
NA	13	TRBV20-1	NA	TRBJ2-5	TGCAGTGCTAGCCGGGGACACCAAGAGACCCAGTACTTC	CSASRGHQETQYF
NA	13	TRBV21-1	few	TRBJ1-5	TGTGCCTTATGGGGTTCGGGCGGTCAGCCCCAGCATTTT	CALWGSGGQPQHF
NA	14	TRBV21-1	NA	TRBJ2-7	TGTGCCAGCAGCGCCCAAGCGGGAGTCCACGAGCAGTACTTC	CASSAQAGVHEQYF
TRBD1	13	TRBV27	NA	TRBJ2-2	TGTGCCAGCACCCCAGGGGGTACCGGGGAGCTGTTTTTT	CASTPGGTGELFF
TRBD2	16	TRBV11-3	NA	TRBJ2-7	TGTGCCAGCAGCCTAGCGGGGGGGTTCAGCTCCTACGAGCAGTACTTC	CASSLAGGFSSYEQYF
NA	14	TRBV6-1	few	TRBJ1-5	TGTGCCAGCAGTGATTCAGGACACAATCAGCCCCAGCATTTT	CASSDSGHNQPQHF
NA	15	TRBV6-1	NA	TRBJ1-1	TGTGCCAGCAGATCCGCGACCGGGGCTGGGACTGAAGCTTTCTTT	CASRSATGAGTEAFF
TRBD1	15	TRBV11-2	medium-sized	TRBJ2-7	TGTGCCAGCAGCTTAGATTCGACAGGGATGGAAGAGCAGTACTTC	CASSLDSTGMEEQYF
TRBD2	16	TRBV6-1	NA	TRBJ2-2	TGTGCCAGCGTTTTGGCAGCGGGAGGGAACACCGGGGAGCTGTTTTTT	CASVLAAGGNTGELFF
NA	14	TRBV7-9	NA	TRBJ1-1	TGTGCCAGCAGCTTAGGAACAGGGCATACTGAAGCTTTCTTT	CASSLGTGHTEAFF
TRBD2	15	TRBV4-3	NA	TRBJ2-3	TGCGCCAGCAGCCAAGTGGGTCTAGCGGGAGATACGCAGTATTTT	CASSQVGLAGDTQYF
NA	14	TRBV20-1	NA	TRBJ1-5	TGCAGTGCTAGGCCGGTTAACTACAATCAGCCCCAGCATTTT	CSARPVNYNQPQHF
NA	10	TRBV7-9	NA	TRBJ2-5	TGTGCCAGCGGGGGGGAGACCCAGTACTTC	CASGGETQYF
TRBD1	16	TRBV19	NA	TRBJ1-1	TGTGCCAGTAGTATAGGCGGGACAGCCCTGAACACTGAAGCTTTCTTT	CASSIGGTALNTEAFF
TRBD1	14	TRBV5-1	few	TRBJ2-7	TGCGCCAGCAGCTCGGACAGGGGACGGGTCGAGCAGTACTTC	CASSSDRGRVEQYF
NA	14	TRBV20-1	NA	TRBJ1-2	TGCAGTGCTTACGACAGATCTGAGATCTATGGCTACACCTTC	CSAYDRSEIYGYTF
NA	16	TRBV7-2	NA	TRBJ2-2	TGTGCCAGCAGCCCACGGCGGCTTATTGTGACCGGGGAGCTGTTTTTT	CASSPRRLIVTGELFF
TRBD1	16	TRBV7-9	NA	TRBJ2-7	TGTGCCAGCAGCCTAGCCAGCGGGACAGGGGGATACGAGCAGTACTTC	CASSLASGTGGYEQYF
NA	15	TRBV27	NA	TRBJ2-2	TGTGCCAGCAGTTTCGTGACCCCAAACACCGGGGAGCTGTTTTTT	CASSFVTPNTGELFF
NA	12	TRBV6-1	NA	TRBJ1-2	TGTGCCAGCACGAGGGGAGCCTCCGGCTACACCTTC	CASTRGASGYTF